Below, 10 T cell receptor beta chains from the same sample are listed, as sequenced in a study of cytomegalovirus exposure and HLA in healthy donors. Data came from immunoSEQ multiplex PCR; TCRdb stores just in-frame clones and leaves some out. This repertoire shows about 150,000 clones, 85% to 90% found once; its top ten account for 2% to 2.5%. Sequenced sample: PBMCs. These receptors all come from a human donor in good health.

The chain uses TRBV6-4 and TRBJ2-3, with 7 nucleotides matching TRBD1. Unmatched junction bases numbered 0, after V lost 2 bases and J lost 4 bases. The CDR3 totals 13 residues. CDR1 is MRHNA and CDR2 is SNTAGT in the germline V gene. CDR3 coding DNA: TGTGCCAGCAGTGACGGGACAGCAGATACGCAGTATTTT. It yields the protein CASSDGTADTQYF.

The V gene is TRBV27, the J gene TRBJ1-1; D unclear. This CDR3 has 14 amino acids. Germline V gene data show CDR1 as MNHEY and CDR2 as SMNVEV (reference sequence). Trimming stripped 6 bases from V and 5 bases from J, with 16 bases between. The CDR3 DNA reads TGTGCCAGCAGATTAGTTAGTCTCGGGACTGAAGCTTTCTTT. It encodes CASRLVSLGTEAFF.

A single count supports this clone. CDR3 DNA sequence: TGTGCCAGCAGTTCGACCGGGACAGAGATACCAGATACGCAGTATTTT. Protein product: CASSSTGTEIPDTQYF. The chain carries TRBV11-2 and TRBJ2-3, with 7 positions matching TRBD1. The CDR3 length is 16 residues. Germline V gene sequence: CDR1 SGHAT, CDR2 FQNNGV. Trimming cost V 6 bases and J 4 bases; bases outside gene matches: 13.

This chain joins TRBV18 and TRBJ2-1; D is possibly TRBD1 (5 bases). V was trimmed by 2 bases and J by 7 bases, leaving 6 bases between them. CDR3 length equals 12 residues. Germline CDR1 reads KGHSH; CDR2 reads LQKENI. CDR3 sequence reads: CASSPDSNEQFF. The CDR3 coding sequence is TGTGCCAGCTCACCAGACAGTAATGAGCAGTTCTTC.

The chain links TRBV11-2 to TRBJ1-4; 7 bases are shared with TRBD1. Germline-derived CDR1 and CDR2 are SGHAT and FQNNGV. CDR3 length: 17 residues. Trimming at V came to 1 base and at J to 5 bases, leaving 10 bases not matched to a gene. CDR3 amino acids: CASSLGGTGTANEKLFF. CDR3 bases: TGTGCCAGCAGCTTAGGGGGCACCGGGACAGCAAATGAAAAACTGTTTTTT.

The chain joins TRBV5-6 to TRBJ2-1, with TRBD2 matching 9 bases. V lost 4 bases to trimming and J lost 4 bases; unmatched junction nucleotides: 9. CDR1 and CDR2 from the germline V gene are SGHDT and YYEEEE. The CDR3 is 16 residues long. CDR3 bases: TGTGCCAGCAGCCCCGATATAGCGGGGGAGTACAATGAGCAGTTCTTC. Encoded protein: CASSPDIAGEYNEQFF.

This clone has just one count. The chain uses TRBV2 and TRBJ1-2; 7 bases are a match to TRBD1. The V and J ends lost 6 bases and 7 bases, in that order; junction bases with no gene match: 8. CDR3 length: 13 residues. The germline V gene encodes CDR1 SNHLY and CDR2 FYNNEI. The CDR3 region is CASSWTGEGGYTF. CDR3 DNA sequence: TGTGCCAGCAGCTGGACAGGAGAAGGTGGCTACACCTTC.

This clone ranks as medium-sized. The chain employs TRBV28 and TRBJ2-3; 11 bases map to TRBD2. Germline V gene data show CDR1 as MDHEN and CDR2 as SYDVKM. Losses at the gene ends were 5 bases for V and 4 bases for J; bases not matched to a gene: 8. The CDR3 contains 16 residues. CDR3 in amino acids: CASSPRLAGLADTQYF. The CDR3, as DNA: TGTGCCAGCAGTCCCAGACTAGCGGGACTGGCAGATACGCAGTATTTT.

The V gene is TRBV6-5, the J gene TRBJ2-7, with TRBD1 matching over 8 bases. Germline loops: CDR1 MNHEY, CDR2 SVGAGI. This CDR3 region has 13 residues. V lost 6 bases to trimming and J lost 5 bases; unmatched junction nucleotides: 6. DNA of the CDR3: TGTGCCAGCAGCCGCCAGGGGGCTGACGAGCAGTACTTC. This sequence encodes CASSRQGADEQYF.

The CDR3 DNA sequence: TGTGCCAGCAGCGCCCCGCGAGGCGAGCAGTTCTTC. The encoded protein is CASSAPRGEQFF. This chain uses TRBV9 with TRBJ2-1, with D hard to call. From germline, CDR1 is SGDLS and CDR2 YYNGEE. V shed 3 bases and J shed 10 bases, with 11 bases lying between them. The CDR3 has 12 amino acids.